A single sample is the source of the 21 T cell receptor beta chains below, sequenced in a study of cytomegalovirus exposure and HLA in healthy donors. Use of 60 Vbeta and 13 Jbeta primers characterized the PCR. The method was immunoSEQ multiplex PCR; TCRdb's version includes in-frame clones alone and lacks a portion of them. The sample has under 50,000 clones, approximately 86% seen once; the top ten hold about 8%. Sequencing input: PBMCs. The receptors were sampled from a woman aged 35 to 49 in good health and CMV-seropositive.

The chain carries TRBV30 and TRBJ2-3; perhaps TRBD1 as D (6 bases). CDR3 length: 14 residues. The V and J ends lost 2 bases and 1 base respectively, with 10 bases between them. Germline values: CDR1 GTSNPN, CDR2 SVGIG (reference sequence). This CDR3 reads CAWSPQGGTDTQYF. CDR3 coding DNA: TGTGCCTGGAGTCCACAGGGAGGCACAGATACGCAGTATTTT. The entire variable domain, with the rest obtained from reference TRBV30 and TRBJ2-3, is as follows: SQTIHQWPATLVQPVGSPLSLECTVEGTSNPNLYWYRQAAGRGLQLLFYSVGIGQISSEVPQNLSASRPQDRQFILSSKKLLLSDSGFYLCAWSPQGGTDTQYFGPGTRLTVL.

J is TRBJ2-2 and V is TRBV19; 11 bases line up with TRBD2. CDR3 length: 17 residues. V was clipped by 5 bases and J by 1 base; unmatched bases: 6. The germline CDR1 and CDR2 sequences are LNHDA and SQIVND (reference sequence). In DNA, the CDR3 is TGTGCCAGTAGTGGAACTAGCGGGGGATGGAACACCGGGGAGCTGTTTTTT. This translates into CASSGTSGGWNTGELFF. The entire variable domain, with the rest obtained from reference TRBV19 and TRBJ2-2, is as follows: DGGITQSPKYLFRKEGQNVTLSCEQNLNHDAMYWYRQDPGQGLRLIYYSQIVNDFQKGDIAEGYSVSREKKESFPLTVTSAQKNPTAFYLCASSGTSGGWNTGELFFGEGSRLTVL.

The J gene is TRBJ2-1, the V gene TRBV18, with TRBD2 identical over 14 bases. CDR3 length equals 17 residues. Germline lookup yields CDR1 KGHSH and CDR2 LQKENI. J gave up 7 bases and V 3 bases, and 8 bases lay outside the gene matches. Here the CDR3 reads CASSPGLAGGRGNEQFF. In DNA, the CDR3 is TGTGCCAGCTCACCCGGACTAGCGGGAGGCCGAGGAAATGAGCAGTTCTTC.

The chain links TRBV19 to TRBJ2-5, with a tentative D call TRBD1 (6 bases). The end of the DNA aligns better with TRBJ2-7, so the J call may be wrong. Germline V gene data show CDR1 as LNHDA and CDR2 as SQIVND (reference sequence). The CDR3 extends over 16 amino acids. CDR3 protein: CASSLKTGSPTYEQYF. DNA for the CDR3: TGTGCCAGTAGTCTGAAAACAGGGTCCCCTACCTACGAGCAGTACTTC.

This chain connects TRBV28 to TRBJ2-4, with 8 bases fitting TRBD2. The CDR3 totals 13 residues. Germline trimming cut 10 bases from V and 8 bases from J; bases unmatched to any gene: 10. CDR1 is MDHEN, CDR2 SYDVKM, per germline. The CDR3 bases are TGTGCCATCCGGGGGGGGGTGAGGGACATTCAGTACTTC. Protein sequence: CAIRGGVRDIQYF.

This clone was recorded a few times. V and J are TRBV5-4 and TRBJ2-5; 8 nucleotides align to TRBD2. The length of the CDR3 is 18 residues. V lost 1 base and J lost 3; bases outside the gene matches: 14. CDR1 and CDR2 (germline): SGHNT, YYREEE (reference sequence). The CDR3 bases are TGTGCCAGCAGCTTGATTGGACTAGCATTAATTTCCAAAGAGACCCAGTACTTC. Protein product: CASSLIGLALISKETQYF.

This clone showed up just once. The CDR3 DNA is TGTGCCAGCAGCCCAGGATATCAGGGGAAAGGGGTGATCGGTGAGCAGTTCTTC. It yields the protein CASSPGYQGKGVIGEQFF. The rearrangement links TRBV14 to TRBJ2-1; D may be TRBD1 (6 bases). V was clipped by 4 bases and J by 9 bases, with 28 bases between them. The CDR3 runs to 18 residues. The germline V gene has CDR1 SGHDN and CDR2 FVKESK.

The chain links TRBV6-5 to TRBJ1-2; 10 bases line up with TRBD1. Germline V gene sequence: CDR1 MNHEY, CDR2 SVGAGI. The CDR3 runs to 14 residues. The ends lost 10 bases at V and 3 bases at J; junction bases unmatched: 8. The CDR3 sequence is CATLRGTGDYGYTF. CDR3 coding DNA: TGTGCCACCCTGCGAGGGACAGGGGACTATGGCTACACCTTC.

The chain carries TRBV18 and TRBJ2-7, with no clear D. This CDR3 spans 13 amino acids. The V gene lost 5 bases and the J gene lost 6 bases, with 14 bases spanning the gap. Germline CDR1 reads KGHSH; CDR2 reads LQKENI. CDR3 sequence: CASSTRSVREQYF. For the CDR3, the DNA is TGTGCCAGCTCAACCCGGTCCGTGCGCGAGCAGTACTTC. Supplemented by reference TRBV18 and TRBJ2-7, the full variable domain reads NAGVMQNPRHLVRRRGQEARLRCSPMKGHSHVYWYRQLPEEGLKFMVYLQKENIIDESGMPKERFSAEFPKEGPSILRIQQVVRGDSAAYFCASSTRSVREQYFGPGTRLTVT.

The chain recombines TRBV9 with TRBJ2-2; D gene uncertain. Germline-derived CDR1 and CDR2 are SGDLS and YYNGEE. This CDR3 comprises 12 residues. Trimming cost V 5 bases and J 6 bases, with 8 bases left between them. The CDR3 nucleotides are TGTGCCAGCAGTAGCATACCCGGGGAGCTGTTTTTT. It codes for CASSSIPGELFF.

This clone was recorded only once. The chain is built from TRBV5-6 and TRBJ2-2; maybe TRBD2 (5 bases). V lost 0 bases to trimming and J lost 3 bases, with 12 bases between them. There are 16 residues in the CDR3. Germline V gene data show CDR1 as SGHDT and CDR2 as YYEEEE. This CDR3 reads CASSLVLRGDTGELFF. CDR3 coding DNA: TGTGCCAGCAGCTTGGTCCTACGGGGAGACACCGGGGAGCTGTTTTTT. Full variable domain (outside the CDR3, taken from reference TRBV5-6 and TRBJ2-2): DAGVTQSPTHLIKTRGQQVTLRCSPKSGHDTVSWYQQALGQGPQFIFQYYEEEERQRGNFPDRFSGHQFPNYSSELNVNALLLGDSALYLCASSLVLRGDTGELFFGEGSRLTVL.

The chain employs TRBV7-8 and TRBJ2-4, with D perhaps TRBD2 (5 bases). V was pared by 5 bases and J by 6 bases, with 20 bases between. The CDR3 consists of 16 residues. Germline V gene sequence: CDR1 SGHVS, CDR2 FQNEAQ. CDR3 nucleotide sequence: TGTGCCAGCAGCCAACAAACCTCGGGGTGGGGAAACATTCAGTACTTC. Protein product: CASSQQTSGWGNIQYF.

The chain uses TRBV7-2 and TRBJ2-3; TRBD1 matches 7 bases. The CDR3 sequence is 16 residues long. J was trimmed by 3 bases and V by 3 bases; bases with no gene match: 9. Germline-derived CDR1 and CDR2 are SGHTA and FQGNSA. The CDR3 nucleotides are TGTGCCAGCAGCTTGGGTACAGGGGCTCGGACAGATACGCAGTATTTT. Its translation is CASSLGTGARTDTQYF.

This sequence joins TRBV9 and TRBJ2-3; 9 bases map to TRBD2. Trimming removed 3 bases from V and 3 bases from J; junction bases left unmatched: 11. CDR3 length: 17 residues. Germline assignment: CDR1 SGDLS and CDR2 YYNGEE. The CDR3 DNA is TGTGCCAGCAGCGGCAGAGGCGGGCTAGCGGGAACAGATACGCAGTATTTT. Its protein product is CASSGRGGLAGTDTQYF. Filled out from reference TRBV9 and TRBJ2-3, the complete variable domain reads DSGVTQTPKHLITATGQRVTLRCSPRSGDLSVYWYQQSLDQGLQFLIQYYNGEERAKGNILERFSAQQFPDLHSELNLSSLELGDSALYFCASSGRGGLAGTDTQYFGPGTRLTVL.

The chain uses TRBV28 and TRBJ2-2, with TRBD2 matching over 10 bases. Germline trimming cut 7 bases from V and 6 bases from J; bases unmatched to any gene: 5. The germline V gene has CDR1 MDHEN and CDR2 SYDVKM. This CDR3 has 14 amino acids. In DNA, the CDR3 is TGTGCCAGCAATCAAGCGGGAGGGCCCGGGGAGCTGTTTTTT. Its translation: CASNQAGGPGELFF.

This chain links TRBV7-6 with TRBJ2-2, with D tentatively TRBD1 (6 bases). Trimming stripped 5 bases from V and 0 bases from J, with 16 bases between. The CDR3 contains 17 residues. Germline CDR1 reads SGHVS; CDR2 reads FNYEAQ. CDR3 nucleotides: TGTGCCAGCAGCCCAACTGCCGGGACACCGAACACCGGGGAGCTGTTTTTT. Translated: CASSPTAGTPNTGELFF.

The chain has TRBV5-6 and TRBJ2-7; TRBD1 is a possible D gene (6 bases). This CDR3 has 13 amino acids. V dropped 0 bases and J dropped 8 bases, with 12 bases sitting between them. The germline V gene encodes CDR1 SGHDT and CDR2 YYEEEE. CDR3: CASSLGGGLKQYF. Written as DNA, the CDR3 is TGTGCCAGCAGCTTGGGTGGGGGCTTAAAGCAGTACTTC.

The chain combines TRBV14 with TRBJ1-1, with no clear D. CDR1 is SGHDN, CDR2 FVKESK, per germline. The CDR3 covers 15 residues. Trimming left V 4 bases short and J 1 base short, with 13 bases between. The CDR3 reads CASSPLLKRNTEAFF. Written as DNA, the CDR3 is TGTGCCAGCAGCCCCCTCCTCAAGAGGAACACTGAAGCTTTCTTT.

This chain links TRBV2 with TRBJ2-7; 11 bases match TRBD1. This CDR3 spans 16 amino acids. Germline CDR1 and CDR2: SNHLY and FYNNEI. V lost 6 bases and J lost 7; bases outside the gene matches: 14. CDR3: CASRRSSGQGDKEQYF. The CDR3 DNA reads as TGTGCCAGCAGGAGGAGTTCGGGACAGGGGGACAAGGAGCAGTACTTC.

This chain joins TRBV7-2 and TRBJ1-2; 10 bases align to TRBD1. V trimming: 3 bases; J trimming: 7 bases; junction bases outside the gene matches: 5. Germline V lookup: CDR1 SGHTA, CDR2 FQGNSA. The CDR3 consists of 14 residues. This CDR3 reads CASSFDRGQGGYTF. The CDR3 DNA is TGTGCCAGCAGCTTCGACAGGGGGCAGGGTGGCTACACCTTC. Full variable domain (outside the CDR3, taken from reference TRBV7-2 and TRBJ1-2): GAGVSQSPSNKVTEKGKDVELRCDPISGHTALYWYRQSLGQGLEFLIYFQGNSAPDKSGLPSDRFSAERTGGSVSTLTIQRTQQEDSAVYLCASSFDRGQGGYTFGSGTRLTVV.

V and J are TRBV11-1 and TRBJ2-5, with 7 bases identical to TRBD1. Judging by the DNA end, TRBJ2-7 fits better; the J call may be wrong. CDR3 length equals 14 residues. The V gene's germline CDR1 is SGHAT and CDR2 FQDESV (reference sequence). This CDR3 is CASSSRTGSYEQYF. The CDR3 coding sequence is TGTGCCAGCAGCTCCAGGACAGGTTCCTACGAGCAGTACTTC.